The 10 T cell receptor beta chains listed next were all sequenced from one sample in a study of blood T cell repertoires in COVID-19 (dated by TCRdb to 2020 to 2022). Library method: the immunoSEQ multiplex PCR assay. The clones in this table, taken by TCRdb from immuneACCESS, are in-frame only. Not every clone is retained; where verified, under half of the shortfall comes from an unresolved V gene, and the cause of the rest is unknown. This sample gives over 250,000 clones in total; 82% of them show up just once. The ten largest clones add up to 5% of the sample. Sequenced: PBMCs or T cells enriched from blood (not recorded which). The receptors shown here come from a middle-aged man who had been exposed to COVID-19.

The chain couples TRBV5-1 to TRBJ2-1, with D possibly TRBD1 on 6 matching bases. The V end was cut by 7 bases, the J end by 7 bases, with 18 bases between. Germline loops: CDR1 SGHRS, CDR2 YFSETQ. The CDR3 is 14 amino acids. The CDR3 DNA follows: TGCGCCAGCGAGAAGATGGGGGCAAAAAATGAGCAGTTCTTC. As protein: CASEKMGAKNEQFF.

V usage is TRBV10-1 and J usage is TRBJ2-7; D possibly corresponds to TRBD2 (5 bases). Trimming cost V 1 base and J 7 bases, with 11 bases left between them. This CDR3 is 13 amino acids long. Germline lookup yields CDR1 WNHNN and CDR2 SYGVQD (reference sequence). The CDR3 DNA is TGCGCCAGCAGTGAGTTCCGACGAGGGGAGCAGTACTTC. Residues: CASSEFRRGEQYF.

This chain links TRBV9 with TRBJ2-2; a weak D match, TRBD2 (6 bases). Germline lookup yields CDR1 SGDLS and CDR2 YYNGEE. V lost 3 bases and J 3 bases, leaving 18 bases between the germline ends. This CDR3 spans 17 amino acids. CDR3: CASSDNRDSPYTGELFF. Written as DNA, the CDR3 is TGTGCCAGCAGCGACAACCGGGACTCCCCCTACACCGGGGAGCTGTTTTTT.

CDR3 in amino acids: CASSALGQRNSPLHF. DNA of the CDR3: TGTGCCAGCAGTGCTCTGGGACAGAGAAATTCACCCCTCCACTTT. The chain has TRBV25-1 and TRBJ1-6; 7 bases are shared with TRBD1. CDR1 and CDR2 from the germline V gene are MGHDK and SYGVNS. The trim removed 4 bases at V and 7 bases at J, leaving 7 bases unmatched. This CDR3 contains 15 residues.

As DNA, the CDR3 is TGTGCCAGCAGCTTTCGGGGGGATTCACCCCTCCACTTT. Encoded protein: CASSFRGDSPLHF. The chain is built from TRBV7-9 and TRBJ1-6; TRBD1 is a possible D gene (5 bases). Germline CDR1 is SEHNR and CDR2 is FQNEAQ (reference sequence). Trimming cost V 3 bases and J 8 bases, with 8 bases left between them. The CDR3 runs 13 residues.

This clone was detected once. The rearrangement joins TRBV6-5 to TRBJ1-1; 7 positions match TRBD1. J gave up 12 bases and V 7 bases, and 14 bases lay outside the gene matches. Germline V lookup: CDR1 MNHEY, CDR2 SVGAGI. CDR3 length: 13 amino acids. CDR3 sequence: CASNLQGTGMTFF. The CDR3 bases are TGTGCCAGCAACTTACAGGGGACCGGGATGACTTTCTTT.

The CDR3 reads CAISEVAAGTGKTEAFF. Written as DNA, the CDR3 is TGTGCCATCAGTGAAGTTGCCGCCGGGACAGGGAAAACTGAAGCTTTCTTT. This sequence joins TRBV10-3 and TRBJ1-1, with 9 bases lining up with TRBD1. Per germline, CDR1 ENHRY and CDR2 SYGVKD. J was trimmed by 5 bases and V by 3 bases; bases with no gene match: 13. CDR3 size: 17 residues.

In the case of this clone: Germline is not matched at one junction end, which may reflect a read error. V usage is TRBV2 and J usage is TRBJ1-1; D gene unclear. Per germline, CDR1 SNHLY and CDR2 FYNNEI. The CDR3 is 10 residues long. CDR3 bases: TGTGCCAGCAGTGAGAGGGTTCTTATCTTT. It specifies CASSERVLIF.

This chain links TRBV4-1 with TRBJ2-7; D is unclear. V lost 0 bases and J lost 2, with 11 bases in between. Per the germline V gene, CDR1 is MGHRA and CDR2 is YSYEKL. This CDR3 has 15 residues. CDR3 loop: CASSQDWAGPYEQYF. CDR3 bases: TGCGCCAGCAGCCAAGATTGGGCTGGTCCCTACGAGCAGTACTTC.

The chain recombines TRBV4-1 with TRBJ1-4; 9 nucleotides agree with TRBD1. Germline-derived CDR1 and CDR2 are MGHRA and YSYEKL. The V segment lost 1 base and the J segment 7 bases; nucleotides outside the gene matches: 4. The CDR3 runs 15 residues. The CDR3 loop is CASSQGDRVREKLFF. The CDR3, as DNA: TGCGCCAGCAGCCAAGGGGACAGGGTGCGTGAAAAACTGTTTTTT.